This TCR beta chain was captured in a study of cytomegalovirus exposure and HLA in healthy donors. The sample holds a few counts of this clone. Its specificity is unknown. The PCR had 60 Vbeta and 13 Jbeta primers. Per the original data handling: Later, tens of millions of unique TCR beta chains were counted in an analysis, and approximately 9.9 million of them were shared. Using immunoSEQ multiplex PCR, the repertoire was profiled, and TCRdb retains in-frame clones only, with some absent. Clone size and V and J calls were adopted from that table, with D and trimming inferred from the DNA. The top ten clones hold roughly 2% of a sample with approximately 110,000 clones, over 15% of them seen once. Germline-derived CDR1 and CDR2 are LGHNA and YNFKEQ. The V end was cut by 4 bases, the J end by 7 bases, with 14 bases between. The CDR3 is made up of 13 amino acids. Study outcomes and limitations: In a later analysis, most CMV-associated TCR beta chains appeared HLA-restricted. Owing to their indistinguishability, certain V segments, notably TRBV6-2 and TRBV6-3, were excluded. A list of around 150 TCR beta chains associated with cytomegalovirus was given.

Sample: PBMCs. This TCR came from a young woman in good health and CMV-seronegative. The V call is TRBV4-2, the J call TRBJ2-7; D might be TRBD2 (7 bases). CDR3 coding DNA: TGTGCCAGCAGCCCTCCCGGGGGGCCAGAGCAGTACTTC. Translated: CASSPPGGPEQYF.